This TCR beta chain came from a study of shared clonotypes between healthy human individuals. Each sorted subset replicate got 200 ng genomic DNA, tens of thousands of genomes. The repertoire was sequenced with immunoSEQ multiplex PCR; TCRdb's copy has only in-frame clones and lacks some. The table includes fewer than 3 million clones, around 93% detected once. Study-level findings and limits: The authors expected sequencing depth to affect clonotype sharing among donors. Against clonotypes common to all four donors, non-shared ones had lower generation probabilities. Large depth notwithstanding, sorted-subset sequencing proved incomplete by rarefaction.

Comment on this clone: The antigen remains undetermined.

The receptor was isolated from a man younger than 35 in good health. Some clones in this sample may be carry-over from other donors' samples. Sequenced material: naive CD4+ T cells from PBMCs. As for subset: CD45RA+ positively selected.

CDR3 nucleotides: TGTGCCAGCAGCCGCCGTACTATCGGGACTAGCGGGAGTAAAGAGACCCAGTACTTC. Translating it yields CASSRRTIGTSGSKETQYF. The chain recombines TRBV4-2 with TRBJ2-5, with TRBD2 matching over 14 bases. CDR1 is LGHNA and CDR2 is YNFKEQ in the germline V gene. This CDR3 has 19 residues. V was pared by 4 bases and J by 3 bases, with 13 bases of the junction left unmatched.